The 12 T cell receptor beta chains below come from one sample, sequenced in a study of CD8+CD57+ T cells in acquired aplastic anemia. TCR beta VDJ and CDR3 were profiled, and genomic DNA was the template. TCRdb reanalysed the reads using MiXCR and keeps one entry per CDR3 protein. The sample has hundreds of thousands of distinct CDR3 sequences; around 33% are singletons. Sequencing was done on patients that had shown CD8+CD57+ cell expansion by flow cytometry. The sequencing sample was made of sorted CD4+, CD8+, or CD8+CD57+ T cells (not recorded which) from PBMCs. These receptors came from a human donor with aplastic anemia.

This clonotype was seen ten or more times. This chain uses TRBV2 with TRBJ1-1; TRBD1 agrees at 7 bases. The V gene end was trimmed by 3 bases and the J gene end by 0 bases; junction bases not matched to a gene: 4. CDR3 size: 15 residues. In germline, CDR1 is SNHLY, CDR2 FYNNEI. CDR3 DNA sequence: TGTGCCAGCAGTGATGGGACAGCTTTGAACACTGAAGCTTTCTTT. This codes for CASSDGTALNTEAFF.

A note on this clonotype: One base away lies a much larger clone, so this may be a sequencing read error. The CDR3 DNA reads as TGTGCCAGTAGGACTGTCGGGTTAGGGTCAAAACTGTTTTTT. Its protein product is CASRTVGLGSKLFF. The V call is TRBV19, the J call TRBJ1-4; D is uncertain. CDR3 length: 14 amino acids. Trimming stripped 6 bases from V and 10 bases from J, with 18 bases between. CDR1 LNHDA and CDR2 SQIVND come from the germline V gene (reference sequence).

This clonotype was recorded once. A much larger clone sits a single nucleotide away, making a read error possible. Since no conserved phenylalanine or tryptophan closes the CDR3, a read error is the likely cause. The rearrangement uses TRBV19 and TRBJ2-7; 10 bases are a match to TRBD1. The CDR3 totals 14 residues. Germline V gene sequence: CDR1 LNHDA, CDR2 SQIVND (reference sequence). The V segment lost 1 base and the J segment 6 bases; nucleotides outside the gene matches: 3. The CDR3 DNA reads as TGTGCCAGTAGTATAGCGACAGGGGGCTCCGAGCAGTACCTC. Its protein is CASSIATGGSEQYL.

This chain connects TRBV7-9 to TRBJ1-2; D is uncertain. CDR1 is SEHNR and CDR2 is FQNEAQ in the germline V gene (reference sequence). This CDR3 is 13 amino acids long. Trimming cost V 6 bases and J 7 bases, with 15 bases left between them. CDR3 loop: CASSPRRGAGYTF. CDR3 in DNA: TGTGCCAGCAGTCCAAGGCGGGGAGCTGGCTACACCTTC.

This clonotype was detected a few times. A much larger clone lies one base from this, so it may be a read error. CDR3 region: CPSKEEGTNTEAFF. CDR3 sequence (DNA): TGTCCCAGCAAAGAAGAGGGTACGAACACTGAAGCTTTCTTT. The J gene is TRBJ1-1, the V gene TRBV2; D gene ambiguous. Looked up from germline, CDR1 is SNHLY and CDR2 is FYNNEI. The CDR3 is 14 residues long.

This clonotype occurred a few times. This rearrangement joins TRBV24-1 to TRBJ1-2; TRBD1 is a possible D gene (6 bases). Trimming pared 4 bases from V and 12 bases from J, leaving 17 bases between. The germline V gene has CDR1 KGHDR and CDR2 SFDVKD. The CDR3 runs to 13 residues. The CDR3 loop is CATSDPTGPGNTF. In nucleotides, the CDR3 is TGTGCCACCAGTGACCCGACAGGACCTGGAAACACCTTC.

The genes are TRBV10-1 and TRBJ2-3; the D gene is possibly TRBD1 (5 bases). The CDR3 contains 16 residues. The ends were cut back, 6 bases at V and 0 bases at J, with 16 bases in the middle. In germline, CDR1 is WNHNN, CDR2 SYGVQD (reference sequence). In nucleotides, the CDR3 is TGCGCCAGCAGCTTAATAGGGGAAACTAGCACAGATACGCAGTATTTT. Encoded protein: CASSLIGETSTDTQYF.

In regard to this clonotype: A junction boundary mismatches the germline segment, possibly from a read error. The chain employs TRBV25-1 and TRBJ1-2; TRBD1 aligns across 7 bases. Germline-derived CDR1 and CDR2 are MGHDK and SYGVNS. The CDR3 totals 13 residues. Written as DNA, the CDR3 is TGTGCCAGCAGTCAGACAGGGAACTATGGCTGCACCTTC. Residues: CASSQTGNYGCTF.

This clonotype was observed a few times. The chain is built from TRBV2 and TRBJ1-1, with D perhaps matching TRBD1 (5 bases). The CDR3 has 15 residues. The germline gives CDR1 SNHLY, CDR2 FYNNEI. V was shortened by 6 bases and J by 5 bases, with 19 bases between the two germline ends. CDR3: CASSPSFGGYTEAFF. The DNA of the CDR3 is TGTGCCAGCAGCCCGAGTTTCGGGGGGTATACTGAAGCTTTCTTT.

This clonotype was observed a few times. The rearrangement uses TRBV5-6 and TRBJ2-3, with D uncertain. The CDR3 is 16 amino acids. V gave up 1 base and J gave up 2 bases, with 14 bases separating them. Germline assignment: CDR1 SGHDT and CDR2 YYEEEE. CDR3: CASSLRVRATTDTQYF. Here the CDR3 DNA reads TGTGCCAGCAGCTTGCGGGTAAGGGCCACCACAGATACGCAGTATTTT.

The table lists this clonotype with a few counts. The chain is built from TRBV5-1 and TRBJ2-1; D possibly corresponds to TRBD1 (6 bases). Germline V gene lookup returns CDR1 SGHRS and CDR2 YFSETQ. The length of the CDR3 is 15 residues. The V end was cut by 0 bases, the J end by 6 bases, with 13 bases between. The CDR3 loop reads CASSLEGGRGNEQFF. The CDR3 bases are TGCGCCAGCAGCTTGGAGGGCGGCAGGGGCAATGAGCAGTTCTTC.

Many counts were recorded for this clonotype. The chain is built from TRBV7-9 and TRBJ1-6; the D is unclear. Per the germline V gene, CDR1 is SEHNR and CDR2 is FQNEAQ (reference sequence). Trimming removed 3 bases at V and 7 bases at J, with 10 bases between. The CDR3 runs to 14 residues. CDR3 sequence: CASSFWQSNSPLHF. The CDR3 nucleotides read TGTGCCAGCAGCTTCTGGCAGTCCAATTCACCCCTCCACTTT.